The source of this TCR beta chain is a study of vaccination effects on CD4 cells after COVID-19. The table came from immunoSEQ multiplex PCR; TCRdb's copy has only in-frame clones and leaves some out. The table shows roughly 53,000 clones, with about four fifths occurring only once. This clone was seen a single time. Its target is not known. V gave up 4 bases and J gave up 2 bases, with 9 bases separating them. This CDR3 has 13 amino acids. Germline V gene lookup returns CDR1 LGHNT and CDR2 FRNRAP. Using viral peptide pools, the ViraFEST assay grew out antigen-specific CD4+ T cells prior to sequencing. At the end of around eleven days of culture, CD4+ T cells were isolated. Each vaccine recipient was nucleocapsid antibody negative and had no prior SARS-CoV-2 infection.

The chain employs TRBV12-5 and TRBJ2-7; perhaps D is TRBD1 or TRBD2 (5 bases each). Sample: CD4+ T cells from PBMCs cultured with HCoV-OC43 spike peptides, taken before COVID-19 vaccination. Subset noted: HCoV-OC43 spike overlapping peptide pool stimulation. The TCR was taken from a human donor who received a COVID-19 vaccine. CDR3: CASGSGQTYEQYV. The CDR3 DNA reads TGTGCTAGTGGTTCGGGGCAGACCTACGAGCAGTACGTC.